Reported below is one T cell receptor (beta chain). No cognate antigen has been identified for it. Within one base of it there is no much larger clone, and no base qualities were kept. The V end gives up 8 bases and the J end 2 bases, leaving 7 bases in the junction not matched to a gene. Including the terminal cysteine and phenylalanine, the CDR3 comprises 14 residues. The DNA shown is the 42-base CDR3, in frame from base 1. Per the germline V gene, MDHEN is the CDR1 and SYDVKM is the CDR2. These data are taken from a study of shared clonotypes between healthy human individuals (dated by TCRdb to about 2020). Describing the broader study: The cohort comprised a couple of women and three men aged 18 to 49 years. For each donor, three plates each were used for CD4 naive and CD4 memory, two plates were used for CD8 naive, and one plate was used for CD8 memory. To estimate repertoire size and how much clonotype sharing occurs between individuals, the study deeply sequenced the blood TCR repertoires of roughly 5 healthy adults. Libraries were prepared and TCR repertoires were sequenced by different laboratories using diverse techniques, in order to increase sequencing depth and limit assay-specific biases. Leukapheresis yielded between about 0.8 and 8.9 billion PBMCs per donor. General conclusions and limits of the study: Rarefaction of sorted-subset datasets indicated incomplete sequencing despite the large sequencing depth. Pairwise subsampling led to the expectation that sequencing depth would affect the degree of clonotype sharing among donors. Estimated clonotype richness was generally larger for naive than for memory subsets. Because the study included a small number of donors, the genetic and exposure-history diversity represented was limited. Sampling was limited to blood, and TCR repertoires in tissue likely differ from TCR repertoires in blood. Across a handful of donors, approximately 5% of naive CD4, around 3.3% of naive CD8, roughly 2.3% of memory CD4, and about 0.44% of memory CD8 clonotypes were shared. Clonotypes shared by all four sorted-subset donors showed higher generation probabilities than non-shared clonotypes.

The donors were healthy, HIV-negative adults who had no recently reported acute infections or vaccinations. Every donor was a Caucasian adult living in Nashville, Tennessee, USA. CD4+ T cells were enriched through magnetic negative selection, after which naive cells were positively selected on CD45RA and the remaining negative fraction served as the memory subset. Blood was collected by leukapheresis, and PBMCs were isolated by Ficoll-Histopaque density gradient centrifugation and then cryopreserved in liquid nitrogen vapor phase. Analytical flow cytometry was used to check the purity and quantity of each magnetically sorted T cell population. Each sorted fraction had its genomic DNA isolated and then quantified by UV absorbance on a Nanodrop 2000c. Using the deep immunoSEQ assay, TCR CDR3 regions were amplified from genomic DNA by multiplex PCR. Extracted genomic DNA from each cell subset was spread evenly across all wells of several immunoSEQ 96-well plates, with each plate serving as a replicate. For sorted subsets, 150 to 250 ng of genomic DNA, equivalent to roughly 30,000 T cell genomes, went into each replicate PCR. Purified libraries were quantified with a Qubit 3.0 fluorometer, sized on a Bioanalyzer 2100, and re-quantified with the KAPA Library Quantification kit. Every immunoSEQ 96-well plate was sequenced on a separate single-read 150-cycle Illumina NextSeq 550 flow cell. Per the authors' processing: Because the immunoSEQ output included only junctional sequences and no quality scores, the filtering could not be the same as the filtering used for full-length reads. Sequences were annotated with PyIR, a Python wrapper for IgBLAST v1.9, using IMGT germline references to assign V/J genes and CDR3. Reads were filtered out if the reads had weak V/J assignments (E-value above 1e-6), no CDR3, stop codons, out-of-frame junctions, or ambiguous translated residues. V3J clonotypes were defined as sequences sharing an identical inferred V gene, J gene, and CDR3 amino acid sequence. The percentage overlap between two repertoires was calculated by dividing the number of shared unique clonotypes by the size of the smaller repertoire. Repertoire richness was assessed with RTK rarefaction, the Chao1 estimator, and Recon v2.1 estimates of unobserved clonotypes. OLGA was used to compute generation probabilities for all TCRbeta clonotypes that the gDNA method yielded from a handful of donors. TCRdb obtained this table from immuneACCESS and retained in-frame rearrangements with V and J assigned. These tables miss some clones; where compared with another copy, unresolved V genes account for less than half of the shortfall, and the remainder is unexplained. D and trimming were read from the DNA, whereas the V and J calls and clone size are those reported in that table. The sample records 1.4 million to 1.5 million clones, 95% to 97% of which are singletons. Over 1% of the sample goes to the ten largest clones.

The receptor comes from a man aged 25-45 years in good health. Sample: naive CD4+ T cells sorted from blood. The sample's cell subset or site label, decoded: CD45RA+ positively selected. The chain links TRBV28 with TRBJ2-5; a stretch of 8 junction bases matches TRBD1. The DNA sequence follows: TGTGCCAGCTACGGACAGGGTCAGCAAGAGACCCAGTACTTC. This yields the protein CASYGQGQQETQYF. With the rest looked up from the reference TRBV28 and TRBJ2-5 genes rather than sequenced, the full variable domain is DVKVTQSSRYLVKRTGEKVFLECVQDMDHENMFWYRQDPGLGLRLIYFSYDVKMKEKGDIPEGYSVSREKKERFSLILESASTNQTSMYLCASYGQGQQETQYFGPGTRLLVL.